This TCR beta chain emerged from a study of control samples from healthy donors and cancer patients. The table came from immunoSEQ multiplex PCR; TCRdb's copy has only in-frame clones and leaves some out. The table records 400,000 to 450,000 clones, roughly 90% of them present only once. The CDR3 covers 15 residues. The germline V gene encodes CDR1 LNHDA and CDR2 SQIVND (reference sequence). V shed 3 bases and J 5 bases; nucleotides not matched to a gene: 4. This clonotype originated in a man between 35 and 55 years old with head and neck cancer. Input material: PBMCs. The chain carries TRBV19 and TRBJ1-4; 9 bases agree with TRBD1. In DNA, the CDR3 is TGTGCCAGTAGTATTTTTGGGACAGGGAATGAAAAACTGTTTTTT. Protein sequence: CASSIFGTGNEKLFF.